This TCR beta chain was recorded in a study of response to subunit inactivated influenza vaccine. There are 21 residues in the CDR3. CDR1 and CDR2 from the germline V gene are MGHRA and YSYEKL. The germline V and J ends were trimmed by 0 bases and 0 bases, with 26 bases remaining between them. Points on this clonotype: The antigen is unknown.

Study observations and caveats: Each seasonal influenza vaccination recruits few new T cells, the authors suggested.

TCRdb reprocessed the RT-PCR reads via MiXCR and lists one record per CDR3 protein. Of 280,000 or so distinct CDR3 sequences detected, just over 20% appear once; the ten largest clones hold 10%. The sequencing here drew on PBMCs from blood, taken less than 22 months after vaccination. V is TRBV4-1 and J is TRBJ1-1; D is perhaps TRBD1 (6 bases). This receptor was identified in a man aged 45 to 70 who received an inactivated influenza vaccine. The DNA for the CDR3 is TGCGCCAGCAGCCAAGATAGGGCCGTATACTGGACAGTGCCTTTGAACACTGAAGCTTTCTTT. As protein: CASSQDRAVYWTVPLNTEAFF.